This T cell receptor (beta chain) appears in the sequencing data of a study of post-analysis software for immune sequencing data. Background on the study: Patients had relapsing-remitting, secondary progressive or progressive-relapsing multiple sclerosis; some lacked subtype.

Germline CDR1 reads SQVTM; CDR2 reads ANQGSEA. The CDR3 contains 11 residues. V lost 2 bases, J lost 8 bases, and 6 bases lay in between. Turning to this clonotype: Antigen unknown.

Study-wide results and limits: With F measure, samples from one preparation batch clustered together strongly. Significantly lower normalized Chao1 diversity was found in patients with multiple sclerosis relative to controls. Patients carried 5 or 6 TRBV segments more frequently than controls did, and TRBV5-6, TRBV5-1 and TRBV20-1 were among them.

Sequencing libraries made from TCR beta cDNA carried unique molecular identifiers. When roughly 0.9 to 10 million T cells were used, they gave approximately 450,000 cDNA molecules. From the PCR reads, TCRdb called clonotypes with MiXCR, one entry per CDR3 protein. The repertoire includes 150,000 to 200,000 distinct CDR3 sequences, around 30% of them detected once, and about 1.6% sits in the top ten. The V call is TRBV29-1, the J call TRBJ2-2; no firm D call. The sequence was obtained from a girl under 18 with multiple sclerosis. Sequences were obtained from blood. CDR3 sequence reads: CSVEQRGELFF. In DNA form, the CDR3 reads TGCAGCGTTGAACAAAGGGGGGAGCTGTTTTTT.